This T cell receptor (beta chain) comes out of a study of T cells in Graves' hyperthyroidism and ophthalmopathy. Germline V gives CDR1 ENHRY, CDR2 SYGVKD. The CDR3 length is 14 residues. Trimming removed 3 bases at V and 6 bases at J, with 15 bases between. Using RNA transcripts as the source, TCR beta CDR3 regions were amplified. The HTBI primer set served for first-round RT-PCR of the TCR CDR3. Each CDR3 protein gets one entry after TCRdb re-called the multiplex PCR reads with MiXCR. Of roughly 500,000 distinct CDR3 sequences in the sample, 40% to 50% were seen once. The V gene is TRBV10-3, the J gene TRBJ2-7; D might be TRBD1 (6 bases). The sequencing sample was made of peripheral blood or thyroid tissue (not recorded which). The sequence was obtained from an adult woman with Graves' disease, either hyperthyroidism or ophthalmopathy (not recorded which). CDR3 sequence reads: CAISEFRKDSEQYF. The CDR3 region has the DNA TGTGCCATCAGTGAATTCCGGAAGGACAGCGAGCAGTACTTC.